This TCR beta chain originates from a study of blood T cell repertoires in COVID-19. Study-level information: COVID-19 samples from acute and convalescent phases originated in the United States, Italy and Spain. T cells, B-cell-depleted T cells, or PBMCs provided the cDNA or gDNA that served as material.

This CDR3 is 17 amino acids long. Unmatched junction bases numbered 13, after V lost 5 bases and J lost 3 bases. Germline values: CDR1 SGHVS, CDR2 FNYEAQ. In the authors' workflow: Nucleated cell counts were estimated from reference gene primer amplification. Sequencing was performed with immunoSEQ multiplex PCR; in TCRdb, only in-frame clones are kept and a portion is missing. D and trimming were read from the DNA, whereas the V and J calls and clone size are those reported in that table. The table shows 85,000 to 110,000 clones, with roughly 90% occurring only once. The gene calls are TRBV7-6 and TRBJ2-3; 8 bases agree with TRBD2. The receptor was derived from a woman between 55 and 75 years old with acute or convalescent COVID-19. Sequencing was performed on peripheral blood. CDR3: CASSPRGSGVSTDTQYF. The CDR3, as DNA: TGTGCCAGCAGCCCCCGGGGTAGCGGGGTTTCGACAGATACGCAGTATTTT.